A single sample gave rise to the 23 T cell receptor beta chains below, sequenced in a study of cytomegalovirus exposure and HLA in healthy donors. It was with 60 Vbeta and 13 Jbeta primers that the PCR ran. The method was immunoSEQ multiplex PCR; TCRdb's version includes in-frame clones alone and lacks a portion of them. The sample carries 110,000 to 150,000 clones, approximately 73% recorded once. Input material: PBMCs. The receptors derive from a woman in her thirties or forties in good health and CMV-seronegative.

In this sample, this clone turned up once. This sequence joins TRBV6-1 and TRBJ1-2; the D gene is possibly TRBD1 (5 bases). V shed 10 bases and J shed 4 bases, with 10 bases lying between them. This CDR3 has 11 amino acids. CDR1 is MNHNS, CDR2 SASEGT, per germline. The CDR3 region is CAIDSPYGYTF. The CDR3 DNA reads as TGTGCCATCGACAGTCCCTATGGCTACACCTTC.

The chain carries TRBV5-6 and TRBJ1-6, with D unclear. CDR1 is SGHDT, CDR2 YYEEEE, per germline. V lost 1 base to trimming and J lost 6 bases, with 11 bases between them. The CDR3 is 15 residues long. Written as DNA, the CDR3 is TGTGCCAGCAGCTTGCTCCGGGAGTTTAATTCACCCCTCCACTTT. This translates into CASSLLREFNSPLHF.

The chain recombines TRBV28 with TRBJ1-1, with TRBD1 as a possible D gene (6 bases). Germline CDR1 MDHEN, CDR2 SYDVKM. V was cut by 7 bases and J by 7 bases, with 13 bases left in between. The CDR3 extends over 12 amino acids. CDR3 loop: CASKQGSLEAFF. The CDR3 DNA sequence: TGTGCCAGCAAACAGGGTTCGCTTGAAGCTTTCTTT.

This sequence joins TRBV4-1 and TRBJ2-1; TRBD1 might be the D (7 bases). The length of the CDR3 is 13 residues. V was clipped by 0 bases and J by 11 bases, with 11 bases between them. Germline V lookup: CDR1 MGHRA, CDR2 YSYEKL. The CDR3 loop is CASSQEAGGKQFF. For the CDR3, the DNA is TGCGCCAGCAGCCAAGAGGCAGGGGGGAAGCAGTTCTTC.

V and J are TRBV5-1 and TRBJ2-1, with 16 bases that match TRBD2. J lost 2 bases, V lost 4 bases, and 9 bases had no gene match. This CDR3 has 19 amino acids. The germline V gene has CDR1 SGHRS and CDR2 YFSETQ. For the CDR3, the DNA is TGCGCCAGCAGCCCCGGGACTAGCGGGGGGGCGAGGACCTACAATGAGCAGTTCTTC. This codes for CASSPGTSGGARTYNEQFF.

The chain employs TRBV2 and TRBJ2-7; a possible D gene is TRBD1 (6 bases). Trimming cost V 6 bases and J 0 bases, with 9 bases left between them. Germline V lookup: CDR1 SNHLY, CDR2 FYNNEI. The CDR3 runs to 13 residues. In DNA, the CDR3 is TGTGCCAGCAGAGAGGACAGCTCCTACGAGCAGTACGTC. Its translation: CASREDSSYEQYV.

This chain connects TRBV10-3 to TRBJ2-7; 9 nucleotides align to TRBD1. CDR3 length: 15 amino acids. The germline gives CDR1 ENHRY, CDR2 SYGVKD. V lost 1 base, J lost 4 bases, and 5 bases stayed unmatched. The CDR3 DNA reads as TGTGCCATCAGTGAGTTCGACAGGGGGGCGTACGAGCAGTACTTC. This gives the protein CAISEFDRGAYEQYF.

This clone was recorded a few times. The rearrangement links TRBV2 to TRBJ2-1; D perhaps matches TRBD2 (7 bases). The CDR3 is made up of 18 amino acids. V was cut by 1 base and J by 7 bases, with 23 bases left in between. The V gene's germline CDR1 is SNHLY and CDR2 FYNNEI. CDR3 residues: CASSEGEGGGPLGNEQFF. The CDR3 DNA reads as TGTGCCAGCAGTGAAGGAGAAGGGGGGGGACCCCTAGGGAATGAGCAGTTCTTC. Combining the CDR3 with reference TRBV2 and TRBJ2-1 gives the whole variable domain EPEVTQTPSHQVTQMGQEVILRCVPISNHLYFYWYRQILGQKVEFLVSFYNNEISEKSEIFDDQFSVERPDGSNFTLKIRSTKLEDSAMYFCASSEGEGGGPLGNEQFFGPGTRLTVL.

The V call is TRBV9, the J call TRBJ1-1; the D gene is possibly TRBD1 (6 bases). CDR1 SGDLS and CDR2 YYNGEE come from the germline V gene. This CDR3 has 14 residues. V lost 5 bases and J 2 bases, leaving 13 bases between the germline ends. CDR3 in amino acids: CASSHQGGNTEAFF. CDR3 in DNA: TGTGCCAGCAGTCACCAAGGGGGTAACACTGAAGCTTTCTTT. Complete variable domain (other parts from reference TRBV9 and TRBJ1-1): DSGVTQTPKHLITATGQRVTLRCSPRSGDLSVYWYQQSLDQGLQFLIQYYNGEERAKGNILERFSAQQFPDLHSELNLSSLELGDSALYFCASSHQGGNTEAFFGQGTRLTVV.

The V gene is TRBV4-2, the J gene TRBJ1-6; unclear D gene. V dropped 6 bases and J dropped 7 bases, with 13 bases sitting between them. Germline-derived CDR1 and CDR2 are LGHNA and YNFKEQ. The CDR3 totals 14 residues. The CDR3 DNA reads as TGTGCCAGCAGTACAGACGGCTTAAATTCACCCCTCCACTTT. Its translation is CASSTDGLNSPLHF.

This clone came up a few times. CDR3 protein: CASSFVVQFTYNEQFF. The CDR3 coding sequence is TGTGCCAGCAGCTTTGTTGTACAGTTCACCTACAATGAGCAGTTCTTC. The chain is built from TRBV7-2 and TRBJ2-1, with D unclear. The V end was cut by 3 bases, the J end by 2 bases, with 14 bases between. The CDR3 spans 16 residues. The germline gives CDR1 SGHTA, CDR2 FQGNSA.

This chain uses TRBV2 with TRBJ1-2; possible D gene TRBD1, 6 bases. V shed 2 bases and J shed 7 bases, with 14 bases lying between them. The CDR3 sequence is 14 residues long. Germline CDR1 and CDR2: SNHLY and FYNNEI. The CDR3: CASSESGGATGYTF. In nucleotides, the CDR3 is TGTGCCAGCAGTGAATCGGGGGGGGCGACTGGCTACACCTTC.

This chain uses TRBV7-9 with TRBJ2-3; 13 bases map to TRBD2. The CDR3 length is 19 residues. Germline CDR1 SEHNR, CDR2 FQNEAQ (reference sequence). V trimming: 6 bases; J trimming: 2 bases; junction bases outside the gene matches: 14. The CDR3 DNA reads TGTGCCAGCAGAAATATCTTAGGGACTAGCGGGGCCAACACAGATACGCAGTATTTT. Its protein is CASRNILGTSGANTDTQYF.

A single count supports this clone. This chain links TRBV9 with TRBJ2-1, with TRBD2 as a possible D gene (5 bases). CDR1 is SGDLS and CDR2 is YYNGEE in the germline V gene. This CDR3 has 13 residues. The V end lost 3 bases, the J end lost 15 bases, and 19 bases lay between the germline ends. Here the CDR3 DNA reads TGTGCCAGCAGCGGCGAGGGAGAGGTGATCCGGTTCTTC. It specifies CASSGEGEVIRFF.

The count of this clone is one. This sequence joins TRBV6-1 and TRBJ2-1, with TRBD1 as a possible D gene (6 bases). The V gene's germline CDR1 is MNHNS and CDR2 SASEGT. The V end lost 3 bases, the J end lost 8 bases, and 20 bases lay between the germline ends. This CDR3 contains 16 residues. The CDR3 here is CASSDKSLTGGDEQFF. In DNA, the CDR3 is TGTGCCAGCAGTGATAAATCCCTGACAGGTGGGGATGAGCAGTTCTTC.

The gene calls are TRBV2 and TRBJ2-5; the match to TRBD2 covers 12 bases. The CDR3 totals 16 residues. Germline assignment: CDR1 SNHLY and CDR2 FYNNEI. J lost 4 bases, V lost 3 bases, and 6 bases had no gene match. DNA of the CDR3: TGTGCCAGCAGTGATCCTAGCGGGGGGGCTACAGAGACCCAGTACTTC. It is translated as CASSDPSGGATETQYF.

V usage is TRBV5-1 and J usage is TRBJ2-5, with 7 bases aligning to TRBD2. The CDR3 spans 14 residues. V trimming: 1 base; J trimming: 2 bases; junction bases outside the gene matches: 2. CDR1 is SGHRS, CDR2 YFSETQ, per germline. The CDR3 loop reads CASSLMGGQETQYF. CDR3 DNA: TGCGCCAGCAGCTTGATGGGGGGGCAAGAGACCCAGTACTTC.

V usage is TRBV12-5 and J usage is TRBJ2-7; D uncertain. V lost 3 bases, J lost 3 bases, and 6 bases lay in between. CDR1 and CDR2 (germline): LGHNT, FRNRAP. The CDR3 spans 12 residues. CDR3 sequence: CASGFGSYEQYF. The CDR3, as DNA: TGTGCTAGTGGTTTTGGTAGCTACGAGCAGTACTTC.

This clone was detected a few times. This chain connects TRBV7-9 to TRBJ1-1; unclear D gene. Trimming took off 6 bases at V and 0 bases at J, with 8 bases between the two ends. Germline CDR1 reads SEHNR; CDR2 reads FQNEAQ (reference sequence). The CDR3 is 13 residues long. The CDR3 protein is CASRGRMNTEAFF. DNA of the CDR3: TGTGCCAGCAGGGGCCGCATGAACACTGAAGCTTTCTTT.

CDR3 sequence: CASSFFLGQGMNYGYTF. Written as DNA, the CDR3 is TGTGCCAGCAGCTTTTTCCTAGGACAGGGTATGAACTATGGCTACACCTTC. The gene calls are TRBV7-2 and TRBJ1-2; 8 bases are shared with TRBD1. The CDR3 totals 17 residues. CDR1 and CDR2 from the germline V gene are SGHTA and FQGNSA. The ends lost 3 bases at V and 2 bases at J; junction bases unmatched: 11.

The V call is TRBV12-5, the J call TRBJ1-2, with 8 positions matching TRBD1. Germline CDR1 reads LGHNT; CDR2 reads FRNRAP. With V trimmed by 6 bases and J by 2 bases, 11 bases remained unmatched. This CDR3 is built from 16 residues. CDR3 sequence reads: CASGYDRGRLNYGYTF. For the CDR3, the DNA is TGTGCTAGTGGATATGACAGGGGAAGATTAAACTATGGCTACACCTTC.

The chain employs TRBV9 and TRBJ1-4, with D unclear. CDR1 is SGDLS and CDR2 is YYNGEE in the germline V gene. This CDR3 is 15 amino acids long. The ends were cut back, 0 bases at V and 5 bases at J, with 11 bases in the middle. The CDR3 DNA follows: TGTGCCAGCAGCGTAGGGGGAGAATTCAATGAAAAACTGTTTTTT. Its protein is CASSVGGEFNEKLFF.

The V call is TRBV4-3, the J call TRBJ1-2, with D possibly being TRBD1 (6 bases). V dropped 0 bases and J dropped 5 bases, with 10 bases sitting between them. The germline V gene encodes CDR1 LGHNA and CDR2 YSLEER. The CDR3 extends over 14 amino acids. The CDR3 protein is CASSQDRGVYGYTF. The CDR3 DNA reads as TGCGCCAGCAGCCAAGACAGGGGAGTATATGGCTACACCTTC.